The sequence of this TCR beta chain was determined in a study of T cells in Graves' hyperthyroidism and ophthalmopathy. Whole-study results and caveats: Ophthalmopathy, which appeared later, was predicted by the model a median approximately 6.7 months before onset.

Looked up from germline, CDR1 is SEHNR and CDR2 is FQNEAQ (reference sequence). V lost 1 base and J 1 base, leaving 4 bases between the germline ends. The CDR3 runs to 13 residues. Patients were excluded for uncontrolled infection, other autoimmune disease, pregnancy or lactation. Diagnostic assessment was based on clinical symptoms, serum thyroxine and TRAb, thyroid ultrasound and orbital computed tomography. At least ten counts were recorded for this clonotype. Its target is unknown. Authors of the study amplified TCR beta CDR3 regions from RNA transcripts. The primer set for the first-round RT-PCR of the TCR CDR3 was HTBI. TCRdb recomputed calls from the multiplex PCR reads with MiXCR, one row per CDR3 protein. The sample lists about 840,000 distinct CDR3 sequences; roughly 40% were seen once.

The chain is built from TRBV7-9 and TRBJ1-1; D unresolved. The sample was blood. This receptor was taken from a young man with Graves' hyperthyroidism. This CDR3 is CASSLGTNTEAFF. The CDR3 region has the DNA TGTGCCAGCAGCTTAGGCACGAACACTGAAGCTTTCTTT.